This section outlines one TCR beta chain sequence together with its context. In the original analysis: Reference gene primers were amplified, and this amplification served to estimate nucleated cell counts. Clones were read by immunoSEQ multiplex PCR, and TCRdb kept only the in-frame ones, dropping some. The DNA gave D and trimming, while V, J and clone size come from that table. The sample shows 200,000 to 250,000 clones, roughly 80% of them seen only once. The entry originates in a study of blood T cell repertoires in COVID-19. The V end was cut by 3 bases, the J end by 2 bases, with 11 bases between. Per the germline V gene, CDR1 is LNHDA and CDR2 is SQIVND (reference sequence). The CDR3 length is 15 residues.

This sequence originates from a woman under 40 who had recovered from COVID-19. The sample was peripheral blood. This chain connects TRBV19 to TRBJ2-1; a weak D match, TRBD2 (5 bases). CDR3 protein: CASSITGSPYNEQFF. CDR3 DNA sequence: TGTGCCAGTAGTATCACGGGGAGCCCCTACAATGAGCAGTTCTTC.